This entry features one T cell receptor beta chain sequence. Its specificity is not known. This entry is derived from a study of cytomegalovirus exposure and HLA in healthy donors. On the study more broadly: Within an early data release were roughly 83 million unique TCRs drawn from HLA-typed donors. Study-wide results and limits: The records held CMV serostatus as the only immune exposure information.

PCR used 60 Vbeta primers and 13 Jbeta primers. Using immunoSEQ multiplex PCR, the repertoire was profiled, and TCRdb retains in-frame clones only, with some absent. The listing records about 200,000 clones. The receptor was isolated from a man aged 25 to 40 in good health and CMV-seronegative. The sample was PBMCs.

The CDR3 region is CASTEILSRDRTNYGYTF. The DNA for the CDR3 is TGTGCCAGCACCGAAATTCTGTCCAGGGACAGAACAAACTATGGCTACACCTTC. The chain couples TRBV21-1 to TRBJ1-2; the table's D gene call, TRBD1, was not cross checked with the DNA. TRBV21-1 is a listed pseudogene. The CDR3 length is 18 residues.